This entry lists 19 T cell receptor beta chains sequenced from one sample in a study of cytomegalovirus exposure and HLA in healthy donors. This PCR relied on a set of 60 Vbeta primers and 13 Jbeta primers. Sequencing was performed with immunoSEQ multiplex PCR; in TCRdb, only in-frame clones are kept and a portion is missing. The sample contains some 80,000 clones, less than 85% of which appear only once. The material sequenced was PBMCs. The receptors here all came from a human donor in good health.

Here the CDR3 DNA reads TGCGCCAGCAGCGGACAGGGAACCACAGATACGCAGTATTTT. Protein product: CASSGQGTTDTQYF. The J gene is TRBJ2-3, the V gene TRBV5-1, with 8 positions matching TRBD1. This CDR3 comprises 14 residues. Germline V gives CDR1 SGHRS, CDR2 YFSETQ. V was pared by 4 bases and J by 2 bases, with 3 bases of the junction left unmatched.

This clone has more than one count but fewer than ten. The chain joins TRBV4-2 to TRBJ1-1; a weak D match, TRBD1 (5 bases). The CDR3 length is 14 residues. The germline CDR1 and CDR2 sequences are LGHNA and YNFKEQ. The ends were cut back, 6 bases at V and 1 base at J, with 12 bases in the middle. The CDR3, as DNA: TGTGCCAGCAGTCCGGACAAGCAGAACACTGAAGCTTTCTTT. This gives the protein CASSPDKQNTEAFF.

This chain links TRBV19 with TRBJ1-5; possible D gene TRBD1, 6 bases. V lost 6 bases and J 2 bases, leaving 14 bases between the germline ends. The length of the CDR3 is 15 residues. Germline V lookup: CDR1 LNHDA, CDR2 SQIVND (reference sequence). CDR3 loop: CASSRDTRGNQPQHF. The CDR3 nucleotides are TGTGCCAGTAGCAGGGACACCCGGGGCAATCAGCCCCAGCATTTT.

The DNA of the CDR3 is TGTGCCAGCAGTGCAGTCAACACTGAAGCTTTCTTT. It is translated as CASSAVNTEAFF. The chain joins TRBV25-1 to TRBJ1-1; unclear D gene. Trimming removed 4 bases at V and 2 bases at J, with 5 bases between. CDR3 length: 12 residues. CDR1 and CDR2 from the germline V gene are MGHDK and SYGVNS.

This rearrangement joins TRBV6-6 to TRBJ1-2, with TRBD1 matching over 9 bases. The V and J ends lost 1 base and 8 bases, in that order; junction bases with no gene match: 5. CDR1 is MNHNY and CDR2 is SVGAGI in the germline V gene (reference sequence). This CDR3 comprises 14 residues. CDR3 loop: CASSYYRGRMGYTF. The CDR3 DNA follows: TGTGCCAGCAGTTACTACAGGGGGCGGATGGGCTACACCTTC.

The sample holds a few counts of this clone. The chain joins TRBV29-1 to TRBJ1-3; D not resolved. The V end lost 3 bases, the J end lost 5 bases, and 8 bases lay between the germline ends. CDR1 is SQVTM, CDR2 ANQGSEA, per germline. The CDR3 totals 12 residues. The CDR3 bases are TGCAGCGTTGAGGGCACCCGAAACACCATATATTTT. Translating it yields CSVEGTRNTIYF. Complete variable domain (other parts from reference TRBV29-1 and TRBJ1-3): SAVISQKPSRDICQRGTSLTIQCQVDSQVTMMFWYRQQPGQSLTLIATANQGSEATYESGFVIDKFPISRPNLTFSTLTVSNMSPEDSSIYLCSVEGTRNTIYFGEGSWLTVV.

The chain has TRBV10-3 and TRBJ2-2, with D perhaps matching TRBD2 (5 bases). The CDR3 is 14 amino acids. The germline gives CDR1 ENHRY, CDR2 SYGVKD. Trimming removed 4 bases from V and 7 bases from J, with 13 bases in between. CDR3 coding DNA: TGTGCCATCAGTGGGACTTCCCCCAGCGGGGAGCTGTTTTTT. Translating it yields CAISGTSPSGELFF.

V gene TRBV7-9 combines with J gene TRBJ2-7; 9 bases are a match to TRBD1. CDR1 and CDR2 (germline): SEHNR, FQNEAQ (reference sequence). The CDR3 totals 11 residues. V lost 6 bases to trimming and J lost 7 bases; unmatched junction nucleotides: 1. CDR3 amino acids: CASRGTGEQYF. DNA of the CDR3: TGTGCCAGCAGAGGGACAGGGGAGCAGTACTTC.

The chain employs TRBV30 and TRBJ2-1, with D perhaps matching TRBD2 (6 bases). There are 14 residues in the CDR3. Germline CDR1 is GTSNPN and CDR2 is SVGIG (reference sequence). The CDR3 protein is CARGSLGAYNEQFF. The CDR3, as DNA: TGTGCTCGGGGGTCGCTGGGCGCCTACAATGAGCAGTTCTTC.

In this sample, this clone turned up a few times. The V call is TRBV2, the J call TRBJ2-7; 9 positions agree with TRBD1. The germline CDR1 and CDR2 sequences are SNHLY and FYNNEI. The CDR3 extends over 15 amino acids. Trimming at V came to 7 bases and at J to 0 bases, leaving 7 bases not matched to a gene. The CDR3 is CASIPDRGSSYEQYF. DNA of the CDR3: TGTGCCAGCATCCCGGACAGGGGATCCTCCTACGAGCAGTACTTC.

The rearrangement joins TRBV18 to TRBJ1-6, with a possible D match to TRBD1 (6 bases). V lost 2 bases and J 8 bases, leaving 16 bases between the germline ends. This CDR3 is built from 16 residues. Germline-derived CDR1 and CDR2 are KGHSH and LQKENI. The CDR3 sequence: CASSPDRSAGYSPLHF. In DNA form, the CDR3 reads TGTGCCAGCTCACCAGACAGGTCTGCGGGTTATTCACCCCTCCACTTT.

This rearrangement joins TRBV18 to TRBJ2-7; D is possibly TRBD2 (5 bases). Germline V gene sequence: CDR1 KGHSH, CDR2 LQKENI. V was shortened by 2 bases and J by 1 base, with 15 bases between the two germline ends. This CDR3 is 16 amino acids long. In DNA form, the CDR3 reads TGTGCCAGCTCACCATTGAGCGGAATCGGGTCCTACGAGCAGTACTTC. Protein sequence: CASSPLSGIGSYEQYF.

The J gene is TRBJ1-5, the V gene TRBV13; D gene uncertain. CDR3 length: 17 amino acids. CDR1 is PRHDT, CDR2 FYEKMQ, per germline (reference sequence). Trimming left V 1 base short and J 0 bases short, with 13 bases between. In nucleotides, the CDR3 is TGTGCCAGCAGCTTAGCCCCCTGGGCGAATAGCAATCAGCCCCAGCATTTT. Amino acid sequence: CASSLAPWANSNQPQHF.

The chain employs TRBV6-1 and TRBJ1-1; 7 nucleotides align to TRBD1. J was trimmed by 3 bases and V by 8 bases; bases with no gene match: 12. CDR1 is MNHNS, CDR2 SASEGT, per germline. The CDR3 has 15 residues. The CDR3: CASERQGEADTEAFF. CDR3 DNA: TGTGCCAGCGAGAGACAGGGAGAGGCGGACACTGAAGCTTTCTTT.

The chain recombines TRBV9 with TRBJ2-7; 7 nucleotides agree with TRBD1. The germline V gene has CDR1 SGDLS and CDR2 YYNGEE. V lost 0 bases to trimming and J lost 0 bases; unmatched junction nucleotides: 3. The CDR3 has 15 residues. DNA of the CDR3: TGTGCCAGCAGCGTAGCAGGGGACAGCTCCTACGAGCAGTACTTC. Its translation: CASSVAGDSSYEQYF.

Of note for this clone: The junction departs from the called germline gene at one end, perhaps through a read error. The CDR3 nucleotides are TGTTCCAGCAGCTTCTGGACAGACACTAATGAAAAACTGTTTTTT. It yields the protein CSSSFWTDTNEKLFF. The rearrangement joins TRBV7-9 to TRBJ1-4; tentative D call: TRBD1 (6 bases). This CDR3 has 15 amino acids. Germline-derived CDR1 and CDR2 are SEHNR and FQNEAQ (reference sequence). Looking up the rest from reference TRBV7-9 and TRBJ1-4 gives the full variable domain: DTGVSQNPRHKITKRGQNVTFRCDPISEHNRLYWYRQTLGQGPEFLTYFQNEAQLEKSRLLSDRFSAERPKGSFSTLEIQRTEQGDSAMYLCSSSFWTDTNEKLFFGSGTQLSVL.

This chain uses TRBV13 with TRBJ2-7; 7 bases are shared with TRBD1. Germline loops: CDR1 PRHDT, CDR2 FYEKMQ (reference sequence). The CDR3 runs 14 residues. Germline trimming cut 5 bases from V and 2 bases from J; bases unmatched to any gene: 6. This CDR3 reads CASSHRDSTYEQYF. CDR3 bases: TGTGCCAGCAGCCACCGGGACAGTACCTACGAGCAGTACTTC.

J is TRBJ1-1 and V is TRBV5-6, with a tentative D call TRBD1 (5 bases). The V and J ends lost 2 bases and 0 bases respectively, with 14 bases between them. The CDR3 is 16 residues long. Germline V CDR1 and CDR2: SGHDT, YYEEEE. CDR3 in DNA: TGTGCCAGCAGCTTCATTCTCGAAGGGGTGAACACTGAAGCTTTCTTT. Translating it yields CASSFILEGVNTEAFF.

The rearrangement joins TRBV19 to TRBJ1-2; D unclear. CDR1 and CDR2 from the germline V gene are LNHDA and SQIVND (reference sequence). The CDR3 contains 13 residues. Trimming shortened V by 4 bases and J by 4 bases, and 10 bases separated the two germline ends. The CDR3 nucleotides are TGTGCCAGTAGTACGGCAGGCGCCTATGGCTACACCTTC. It specifies CASSTAGAYGYTF.